These 27 T cell receptor beta chains were sequenced from one sample in a study of Tregs in tolerant kidney transplant recipients. The repertoire was sequenced with immunoSEQ multiplex PCR; TCRdb's copy has only in-frame clones and lacks some. The data show under 95,000 clones, with about 91% seen just once and approximately 0.35% held by the top ten. The input for sequencing was Tregs from blood, taken before the transplant. The receptor set was obtained from a human donor who received a combined kidney and bone marrow transplant.

V and J are TRBV10-3 and TRBJ2-3; maybe TRBD1 (6 bases). The length of the CDR3 is 14 residues. The germline V and J ends were trimmed by 3 bases and 5 bases, with 12 bases remaining between them. CDR1 and CDR2 (germline): ENHRY, SYGVKD. CDR3 bases: TGTGCCATCAGTGACAGGGGCGAGGGAGATACGCAGTATTTT. Encoded protein: CAISDRGEGDTQYF.

The rearrangement joins TRBV18 to TRBJ2-5; D may be TRBD1 (6 bases). V dropped 10 bases and J dropped 1 base, with 13 bases sitting between them. The germline V gene encodes CDR1 KGHSH and CDR2 LQKENI. CDR3 size: 13 residues. The CDR3 region has the DNA TGTGCCACCTGCCCGGACAGCCAAGAGACCCAGTACTTC. Translated: CATCPDSQETQYF. Complete variable domain (other parts from reference TRBV18 and TRBJ2-5): NAGVMQNPRHLVRRRGQEARLRCSPMKGHSHVYWYRQLPEEGLKFMVYLQKENIIDESGMPKERFSAEFPKEGPSILRIQQVVRGDSAAYFCATCPDSQETQYFGPGTRLLVL.

The gene calls are TRBV4-1 and TRBJ2-7; 9 positions match TRBD2. The CDR3 is 15 residues long. The V gene's germline CDR1 is MGHRA and CDR2 YSYEKL. V was clipped by 0 bases and J by 7 bases; unmatched bases: 7. This chain's CDR3 is CASSQDGSGSWEQYF. CDR3 nucleotide sequence: TGCGCCAGCAGCCAAGATGGTAGCGGGAGTTGGGAGCAGTACTTC.

This chain connects TRBV18 to TRBJ2-3, with a possible D match to TRBD2 (6 bases). This CDR3 is built from 14 residues. The ends were cut back, 4 bases at V and 5 bases at J, with 13 bases in the middle. The germline gives CDR1 KGHSH, CDR2 LQKENI. The DNA of the CDR3 is TGTGCCAGCTCACTAGCGGCAGGACAAGATACGCAGTATTTT. It codes for CASSLAAGQDTQYF.

CDR3 in DNA: TGTGCCAGCAGCAAGACAGCCGAGCAGTACTTC. The encoded protein is CASSKTAEQYF. The V gene is TRBV11-2, the J gene TRBJ2-7; D is possibly TRBD1 (5 bases). CDR3 length: 11 residues. V dropped 5 bases and J dropped 6 bases, with 8 bases sitting between them. Germline lookup yields CDR1 SGHAT and CDR2 FQNNGV.

The CDR3 is CASSRGDRDNQPQHF. In DNA form, the CDR3 reads TGTGCCAGCAGCCGAGGGGACAGAGACAATCAGCCCCAGCATTTT. The V gene is TRBV28, the J gene TRBJ1-5, with 7 bases fitting TRBD1. Trimming at V came to 6 bases and at J to 3 bases, leaving 8 bases not matched to a gene. The CDR3 contains 15 residues. Germline CDR1 and CDR2: MDHEN and SYDVKM.

The V call is TRBV19, the J call TRBJ2-1; TRBD1 matches 11 bases. Trimming took 4 bases from V and 4 from J; bases not matched to a gene: 18. The CDR3 is 20 amino acids. Germline assignment: CDR1 LNHDA and CDR2 SQIVND (reference sequence). The CDR3 region is CASSRRTGGVSSGGYNEQFF. CDR3 in DNA: TGTGCCAGTAGTAGGAGGACAGGGGGCGTAAGTAGCGGTGGATACAATGAGCAGTTCTTC.

The V call is TRBV7-3, the J call TRBJ1-2; perhaps TRBD1 as D (5 bases). Germline CDR1 reads SGHTA; CDR2 reads FQGTGA. The CDR3 is 12 residues long. Trimming stripped 5 bases from V and 7 bases from J, with 11 bases between. The CDR3 loop is CASSATQGGYTF. The CDR3 DNA is TGTGCCAGCAGCGCGACCCAGGGTGGCTACACCTTC. The full variable domain, in which reference TRBV7-3 and TRBJ1-2 provide the parts outside the CDR3, is GAGVSQTPSNKVTEKGKYVELRCDPISGHTALYWYRQSLGQGPEFLIYFQGTGAADDSGLPNDRFFAVRPEGSVSTLKIQRTERGDSAVYLCASSATQGGYTFGSGTRLTVV.

This sequence joins TRBV7-2 and TRBJ2-4; tentative D call: TRBD2 (5 bases). V was clipped by 3 bases and J by 1 base, with 10 bases between them. The germline V gene has CDR1 SGHTA and CDR2 FQGNSA. This CDR3 contains 15 residues. DNA for the CDR3: TGTGCCAGCAGCTTTAGAGGGCCTGCCAAAAACATTCAGTACTTC. This gives the protein CASSFRGPAKNIQYF.

This clone was detected a few times. This chain joins TRBV27 and TRBJ1-5; 9 nucleotides align to TRBD1. With 4 bases clipped from V and 5 bases from J, the junction kept 6 bases outside the gene matches. CDR1 and CDR2 (germline): MNHEY, SMNVEV (reference sequence). The CDR3 spans 15 residues. The CDR3 DNA sequence: TGTGCCAGCAGTTCGAACAGGGGGCAACATCAGCCCCAGCATTTT. Protein product: CASSSNRGQHQPQHF.

This clone was recorded only once. The chain couples TRBV29-1 to TRBJ2-1; TRBD2 matches 13 bases. The CDR3 runs 19 residues. The V gene end was trimmed by 0 bases and the J gene end by 9 bases; junction bases not matched to a gene: 17. Germline V CDR1 and CDR2: SQVTM, ANQGSEA. CDR3 sequence (DNA): TGCAGCGTTGAAGATTCCACGTGGACTAGCGGGAGAGGTCAAGGTGAGCAGTTCTTC. It specifies CSVEDSTWTSGRGQGEQFF.

Worth noting for this clone: It is likely a read error, because the conserved phenylalanine at the end of the CDR3 is missing. The chain joins TRBV6-6 to TRBJ1-3, with no clear D. CDR3 length: 16 amino acids. CDR1 and CDR2 from the germline V gene are MNHNY and SVGAGI (reference sequence). Trimming left V 0 bases short and J 0 bases short, with 9 bases between. CDR3 loop: CASSYSKGSSGNTIYS. The CDR3 nucleotides read TGTGCCAGCAGTTACTCGAAAGGGAGCTCTGGAAACACCATATATTCT.

V usage is TRBV9 and J usage is TRBJ2-1, with D perhaps assigned TRBD1 or TRBD2 (6 bases each). Trimming cost V 0 bases and J 5 bases, with 15 bases left between them. The CDR3 has 16 amino acids. Germline loops: CDR1 SGDLS, CDR2 YYNGEE. CDR3 sequence: CASSVGGALLNNEQFF. CDR3 bases: TGTGCCAGCAGCGTAGGGGGGGCCCTCCTAAACAATGAGCAGTTCTTC.

This chain links TRBV6-5 with TRBJ2-1; 7 bases are a match to TRBD2. This CDR3 spans 12 amino acids. Germline V CDR1 and CDR2: MNHEY, SVGAGI. J was trimmed by 10 bases and V by 4 bases; bases with no gene match: 4. The CDR3 coding sequence is TGTGCCAGCAGTTTCTCCGGGAGGGAGCAGTTCTTC. Translated, it gives CASSFSGREQFF.

V and J are TRBV19 and TRBJ2-2; D possibly corresponds to TRBD1 (5 bases). Germline CDR1 LNHDA, CDR2 SQIVND (reference sequence). CDR3 length: 16 amino acids. With 3 bases removed from V and 3 bases from J, the gap between germline ends came to 14 bases. The CDR3, as DNA: TGTGCCAGTAGTATTGCAGGGAAGCGACACACCGGGGAGCTGTTTTTT. Residues: CASSIAGKRHTGELFF.

The V gene is TRBV2, the J gene TRBJ1-1; 9 bases match TRBD1. The J segment lost 4 bases and the V segment lost 4 bases, leaving 10 bases of the junction unmatched. The CDR3 loop spans 16 amino acids. The germline CDR1 and CDR2 sequences are SNHLY and FYNNEI. CDR3 DNA sequence: TGTGCCAGCAGTGGGACAGGGGCGGGGATGGGCACTGAAGCTTTCTTT. Translation gives CASSGTGAGMGTEAFF.

V usage is TRBV11-2 and J usage is TRBJ2-7; maybe TRBD2 (5 bases). The V end lost 5 bases, the J end lost 3 bases, and 11 bases lay between the germline ends. The CDR3 covers 13 residues. The germline V gene has CDR1 SGHAT and CDR2 FQNNGV. In DNA, the CDR3 is TGTGCCAGCAGCCGCGGGCGCGACTACGAGCAGTACTTC. This sequence encodes CASSRGRDYEQYF.

The gene calls are TRBV15 and TRBJ1-3; unclear D gene. Germline CDR1 is LNHNV and CDR2 is YYDKDF (reference sequence). Trimming removed 5 bases at V and 4 bases at J, with 9 bases between. The CDR3 is 13 amino acids. CDR3 coding DNA: TGTGCCACCAGCCCAGGACGAGGAAACACCATATATTTT. It codes for CATSPGRGNTIYF. The entire variable domain, with the rest obtained from reference TRBV15 and TRBJ1-3, is as follows: DAMVIQNPRYQVTQFGKPVTLSCSQTLNHNVMYWYQQKSSQAPKLLFHYYDKDFNNEADTPDNFQSRRPNTSFCFLDIRSPGLGDTAMYLCATSPGRGNTIYFGEGSWLTVV.

The V gene is TRBV19, the J gene TRBJ2-2, with TRBD2 as a possible D gene (6 bases). The CDR3 length is 18 residues. Per the germline V gene, CDR1 is LNHDA and CDR2 is SQIVND (reference sequence). With 4 bases removed from V and 3 bases from J, the gap between germline ends came to 21 bases. CDR3 residues: CASSSSTGRPGDTGELFF. The CDR3 DNA reads as TGTGCCAGTAGTAGTAGCACGGGGCGACCGGGGGACACCGGGGAGCTGTTTTTT.

The count of this clone is one. The V call is TRBV5-1, the J call TRBJ1-1; 7 positions agree with TRBD1. The CDR3 runs to 14 residues. The V segment lost 4 bases and the J segment 1 base; nucleotides outside the gene matches: 4. Germline CDR1 is SGHRS and CDR2 is YFSETQ. The CDR3 is CASSAGTANTEAFF. The CDR3, as DNA: TGCGCCAGCAGCGCGGGGACAGCGAACACTGAAGCTTTCTTT.

The chain uses TRBV6-5 and TRBJ2-1; the match to TRBD2 covers 7 bases. CDR1 is MNHEY, CDR2 SVGAGI, per germline. Trimming cost V 3 bases and J 5 bases; bases outside gene matches: 7. The CDR3 runs to 15 residues. CDR3 amino acids: CASSYGGSGDNEQFF. CDR3 bases: TGTGCCAGCAGTTATGGCGGGAGTGGGGACAATGAGCAGTTCTTC.

V is TRBV5-4 and J is TRBJ2-1; D call uncertain. The CDR3 loop spans 12 amino acids. The germline V gene has CDR1 SGHNT and CDR2 YYREEE (reference sequence). V lost 7 bases and J lost 14, with 19 bases in between. CDR3 region: CASSPEAVVEFF. DNA of the CDR3: TGTGCCAGCTCGCCCGAAGCCGTAGTTGAGTTCTTC.

The chain is built from TRBV7-2 and TRBJ2-7; the D gene is possibly TRBD2 (5 bases). The V gene lost 1 base and the J gene lost 3 bases, with 10 bases spanning the gap. This CDR3 spans 14 amino acids. In germline, CDR1 is SGHTA, CDR2 FQGNSA. This CDR3 reads CASSLVPTNYEQYF. The CDR3 bases are TGTGCCAGCAGCTTAGTCCCGACTAACTACGAGCAGTACTTC.

V usage is TRBV28 and J usage is TRBJ1-2; no definite D call. CDR1 and CDR2 from the germline V gene are MDHEN and SYDVKM. The ends were cut back, 3 bases at V and 8 bases at J, with 7 bases in the middle. This CDR3 region has 11 residues. The CDR3 region has the DNA TGTGCCAGCAGTTTCGGGTGGGGCTACACCTTC. Protein sequence: CASSFGWGYTF.

This chain links TRBV7-9 with TRBJ1-2; the D is unclear. Germline V gene sequence: CDR1 SEHNR, CDR2 FQNEAQ (reference sequence). The CDR3 totals 15 residues. Trimming took off 2 bases at V and 0 bases at J, with 10 bases between the two ends. DNA for the CDR3: TGTGCCAGCAGCTTACTGCTGGAGGCTAACTATGGCTACACCTTC. Translation: CASSLLLEANYGYTF. Complete variable domain (other parts from reference TRBV7-9 and TRBJ1-2): DTGVSQNPRHKITKRGQNVTFRCDPISEHNRLYWYRQTLGQGPEFLTYFQNEAQLEKSRLLSDRFSAERPKGSFSTLEIQRTEQGDSAMYLCASSLLLEANYGYTFGSGTRLTVV.

This chain connects TRBV28 to TRBJ1-4, with D hard to call. The length of the CDR3 is 15 residues. CDR1 is MDHEN, CDR2 SYDVKM, per germline. Between the trimmed V and J ends, which lost 5 bases and 3 bases, there was a span of 13 bases. The CDR3 reads CASSIPTDPNEKLFF. DNA of the CDR3: TGTGCCAGCAGTATCCCGACGGACCCTAATGAAAAACTGTTTTTT.

This chain links TRBV2 with TRBJ2-7, with 9 positions matching TRBD1. Looked up from germline, CDR1 is SNHLY and CDR2 is FYNNEI. V lost 7 bases and J lost 6; bases outside the gene matches: 7. The CDR3 consists of 13 residues. The CDR3 loop reads CASTLTGGTEQYF. In nucleotides, the CDR3 is TGTGCCAGCACCCTAACAGGGGGCACCGAGCAGTACTTC.